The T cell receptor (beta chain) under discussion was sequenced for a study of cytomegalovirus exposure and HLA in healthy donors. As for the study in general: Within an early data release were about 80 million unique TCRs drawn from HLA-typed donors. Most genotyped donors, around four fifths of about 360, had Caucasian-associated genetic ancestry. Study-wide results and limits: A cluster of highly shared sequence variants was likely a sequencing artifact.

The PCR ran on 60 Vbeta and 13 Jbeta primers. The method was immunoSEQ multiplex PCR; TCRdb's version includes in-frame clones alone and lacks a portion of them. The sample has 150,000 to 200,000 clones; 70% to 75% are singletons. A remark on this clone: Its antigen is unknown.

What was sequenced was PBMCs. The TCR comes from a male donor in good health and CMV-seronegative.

The CDR3: CASSVDIIQPQHF. The CDR3 bases are TGTGCCAGCAGCGTAGATATTATTCAGCCCCAGCATTTT. V gene TRBV7-2 combines with J gene TRBJ1-5; no firm D call. The length of the CDR3 is 13 residues. The germline gives CDR1 SGHTA, CDR2 FQGNSA. V was shortened by 5 bases and J by 6 bases, with 11 bases between the two germline ends.